Below are 18 T cell receptor beta chains sequenced from a single sample in a study of T cells in Graves' hyperthyroidism and ophthalmopathy. The TCR beta CDR3 regions underwent amplification using RNA transcripts as the source. HTBI primers were used for first-round RT-PCR of the TCR CDR3. Each CDR3 protein gets one entry after TCRdb re-called the multiplex PCR reads with MiXCR. The table records under 300,000 distinct CDR3 sequences, around a quarter of them present only once. The sequenced sample consisted of blood. Every receptor here comes from a man between 40 and 49 years old with Graves' hyperthyroidism that later progressed to Graves' ophthalmopathy.

This clonotype appeared many times. This chain connects TRBV2 to TRBJ2-2; D may be TRBD2 (6 bases). Germline CDR1 SNHLY, CDR2 FYNNEI. This CDR3 contains 15 residues. V lost 3 bases and J 1 base, leaving 9 bases between the germline ends. CDR3 in DNA: TGTGCCAGCAGTGACCAGCGGGTGAACACCGGGGAGCTGTTTTTT. Residues: CASSDQRVNTGELFF.

In its sample, this clonotype was seen many times. CDR3 nucleotide sequence: TGTGCCAGCAGCTTAATCTTCTACGAGCAGTACTTC. It encodes CASSLIFYEQYF. The chain combines TRBV7-2 with TRBJ2-7; D gene uncertain. Germline V lookup: CDR1 SGHTA, CDR2 FQGNSA. The ends were cut back, 2 bases at V and 3 bases at J, with 5 bases in the middle. The CDR3 totals 12 residues.

The CDR3 here is CASSESGSSNYGYTF. The CDR3 DNA follows: TGTGCCAGCAGTGAATCCGGCAGTTCCAACTATGGCTACACCTTC. V and J are TRBV6-1 and TRBJ1-2; no clear D gene. V was shortened by 2 bases and J by 2 bases, with 12 bases between the two germline ends. This CDR3 is built from 15 residues. Germline-derived CDR1 and CDR2 are MNHNS and SASEGT.

This clonotype was found many times. J is TRBJ1-1 and V is TRBV10-3; D perhaps matches TRBD1 (6 bases). This CDR3 comprises 14 residues. With 3 bases removed from V and 10 bases from J, the gap between germline ends came to 18 bases. CDR1 ENHRY and CDR2 SYGVKD come from the germline V gene. The CDR3 bases are TGTGCCATCAGTGACCCCGCAGGGGAGGTAGGAGCTTTCTTT. Protein product: CAISDPAGEVGAFF.

The sample holds many counts of this clonotype. The V call is TRBV15, the J call TRBJ2-7, with TRBD2 matching 7 bases. Unmatched junction bases numbered 8, after V lost 3 bases and J lost 3 bases. CDR1 is LNHNV, CDR2 YYDKDF, per germline (reference sequence). The CDR3 extends over 15 amino acids. CDR3 protein: CATSSRGPSGYEQYF. Here the CDR3 DNA reads TGTGCCACCAGCAGTCGTGGTCCTAGCGGCTACGAGCAGTACTTC.

V gene TRBV28 combines with J gene TRBJ1-1; D might be TRBD1 (6 bases). CDR1 and CDR2 (germline): MDHEN, SYDVKM. The CDR3 has 15 amino acids. V lost 8 bases, J lost 0 bases, and 16 bases lay in between. CDR3 nucleotide sequence: TGTGCCAGCTCTATTCGGACAGAGATGAACACTGAAGCTTTCTTT. Residues: CASSIRTEMNTEAFF.

This clonotype has ten or more counts. The CDR3 coding sequence is TGTGCCTGGAAGCGAGGGGCCACTGACCCGGTAGGCAAAAACATTCAGTACTTC. Protein: CAWKRGATDPVGKNIQYF. V usage is TRBV30 and J usage is TRBJ2-4; either TRBD1 or TRBD2 may fit D (5 bases each). CDR3 length: 18 amino acids. In germline, CDR1 is GTSNPN, CDR2 SVGIG (reference sequence). V was cut by 4 bases and J by 3 bases, with 25 bases left in between.

The rearrangement joins TRBV5-1 to TRBJ2-1; 9 bases fit TRBD2. Losses at the gene ends were 0 bases for V and 1 base for J; bases not matched to a gene: 11. The germline V gene encodes CDR1 SGHRS and CDR2 YFSETQ. This CDR3 spans 19 amino acids. CDR3 amino acids: CASSLGGGRASGSYNEQFF. The CDR3 DNA sequence: TGCGCCAGCAGCTTGGGTGGCGGGAGGGCCTCGGGGTCCTACAATGAGCAGTTCTTC.

In this sample, this clonotype turned up many times. This rearrangement joins TRBV12-3 or TRBV12-4 to TRBJ1-2, with 10 bases lining up with TRBD1. Trimming removed 5 bases from V and 2 bases from J; junction bases left unmatched: 2. The CDR3 totals 14 residues. In nucleotides, the CDR3 is TGTGCCAGCAGTGGGGGACAGGGGAACTATGGCTACACCTTC. Translating gives CASSGGQGNYGYTF.

This clonotype was detected ten times or more. This rearrangement joins TRBV24-1 to TRBJ1-2, with no clear D. Germline V gene data show CDR1 as KGHDR and CDR2 as SFDVKD. The CDR3 loop spans 12 amino acids. The V and J ends lost 4 bases and 3 bases respectively, with 5 bases between them. CDR3 DNA sequence: TGTGCCACCAGTGACATGGACTATGGCTACACCTTC. It encodes CATSDMDYGYTF.

There are many counts of this clonotype. The junction and the germline gene differ at one end; a read error may be behind it. The rearrangement joins TRBV11-2 to TRBJ1-3, with D perhaps TRBD1 (5 bases). The germline CDR1 and CDR2 sequences are SGHAT and FQNNGV. This CDR3 is 18 amino acids long. DNA for the CDR3: TGTGCCAGCAGCCCCCTACGGGGCAGGCGATTCTCTGGAAGCACCATATATTTT. Translating gives CASSPLRGRRFSGSTIYF.

The sample holds a few counts of this clonotype. The V gene is TRBV6-5, the J gene TRBJ2-5; D is ambiguous. CDR3 length: 13 residues. In germline, CDR1 is MNHEY, CDR2 SVGAGI. V lost 0 bases and J 6 bases, leaving 8 bases between the germline ends. The CDR3 bases are TGTGCCAGCAGTTACTCGCCCAAACAGACCCAGTACTTC. Protein sequence: CASSYSPKQTQYF.

This clonotype was found once. The chain links TRBV27 to TRBJ1-5; D not resolved. V lost 5 bases, J lost 3 bases, and 8 bases lay in between. This CDR3 comprises 13 residues. Germline lookup yields CDR1 MNHEY and CDR2 SMNVEV (reference sequence). This CDR3 is CASSPVFNQPQHF. In DNA, the CDR3 is TGTGCCAGCAGTCCCGTTTTCAATCAGCCCCAGCATTTT.

This clonotype was seen ten or more times. V is TRBV7-9 and J is TRBJ2-5, with TRBD1 matching 9 bases. The CDR3 runs 15 residues. The ends lost 5 bases at V and 4 bases at J; junction bases unmatched: 8. Germline V gives CDR1 SEHNR, CDR2 FQNEAQ (reference sequence). The CDR3 reads CASSQGQGRAETQYF. In nucleotides, the CDR3 is TGTGCCAGCAGCCAAGGACAGGGGCGGGCAGAGACCCAGTACTTC.

J is TRBJ2-3 and V is TRBV6-1; TRBD2 aligns across 10 bases. CDR3 length: 14 amino acids. V trimming: 8 bases; J trimming: 5 bases; junction bases outside the gene matches: 7. The germline gives CDR1 MNHNS, CDR2 SASEGT. The CDR3 is CASRLAGVGDTQYF. CDR3 nucleotide sequence: TGTGCCAGCCGGCTAGCGGGAGTCGGAGATACGCAGTATTTT.

This clonotype was seen many times. The rearrangement links TRBV20-1 to TRBJ2-5; D is tentatively TRBD1 or TRBD2 (5 bases each). The CDR3 extends over 15 amino acids. CDR1 and CDR2 (germline): DFQATT, SNEGSKA (reference sequence). Trimming removed 4 bases from V and 0 bases from J, with 15 bases in between. In DNA, the CDR3 is TGCAGTGCTATCCCAGGGAGTATATACCAAGAGACCCAGTACTTC. Encoded protein: CSAIPGSIYQETQYF.

The chain employs TRBV28 and TRBJ2-7; the match to TRBD1 covers 7 bases. V lost 6 bases, J lost 2 bases, and 10 bases stayed unmatched. The germline CDR1 and CDR2 sequences are MDHEN and SYDVKM. The CDR3 has 15 amino acids. DNA of the CDR3: TGTGCCAGCAGACGCTGGACAGGAGGAGCCTACGAGCAGTACTTC. It yields the protein CASRRWTGGAYEQYF.

V and J are TRBV7-9 and TRBJ2-5; weak D call: TRBD2 (5 bases). The CDR3 has 15 residues. Germline V CDR1 and CDR2: SEHNR, FQNEAQ (reference sequence). V lost 7 bases to trimming and J lost 7 bases, with 22 bases between them. In nucleotides, the CDR3 is TGTGCCAGCATGGGTGGTTTGTCTAGCCTCGGGACCCAGTACTTC. Its translation: CASMGGLSSLGTQYF.